The 10 T cell receptor beta chains given below trace back to one sample, sequenced in a study of T cell repertoires in cytomegalovirus infection. TCRdb redid the calling of the reads with MiXCR, one entry per CDR3 protein. The data contain around 300,000 distinct CDR3 sequences, roughly 24% of them singletons. The sequenced sample was PBMCs. Receptors originate from a human donor in good health (CMV status not recorded). Some clones in this sample may be carry-over from other donors' samples.

V usage is TRBV20-1 and J usage is TRBJ2-7; maybe TRBD1 (6 bases). The CDR3 sequence is 13 residues long. With 6 bases removed from V and 1 base from J, the gap between germline ends came to 13 bases. The germline CDR1 and CDR2 sequences are DFQATT and SNEGSKA (reference sequence). The DNA for the CDR3 is TGCAGTGCCATCGGACAGAATTCCTACGAGCAGTACTTC. Its protein product is CSAIGQNSYEQYF.

V and J are TRBV11-2 and TRBJ2-7, with a tentative D call TRBD1 (5 bases). Germline V gene lookup returns CDR1 SGHAT and CDR2 FQNNGV. Trimming pared 5 bases from V and 7 bases from J, leaving 21 bases between. The CDR3 spans 15 residues. This chain's CDR3 is CASSLYEKGLGEQYF. The CDR3 DNA is TGTGCCAGCAGCCTTTACGAGAAGGGGCTGGGTGAGCAGTACTTC.

Only a few counts were recorded for this clonotype. V and J are TRBV5-1 and TRBJ2-1; D might be TRBD2 (5 bases). Germline assignment: CDR1 SGHRS and CDR2 YFSETQ. This CDR3 spans 14 amino acids. With 2 bases removed from V and 6 bases from J, the gap between germline ends came to 12 bases. CDR3 residues: CASSFLNGGNEQFF. The CDR3 bases are TGCGCCAGCAGCTTTTTAAACGGAGGCAATGAGCAGTTCTTC. The complete variable domain, with remaining parts taken from reference TRBV5-1 and TRBJ2-1, reads KAGVTQTPRYLIKTRGQQVTLSCSPISGHRSVSWYQQTPGQGLQFLFEYFSETQRNKGNFPGRFSGRQFSNSRSEMNVSTLELGDSALYLCASSFLNGGNEQFFGPGTRLTVL.

This clonotype was observed many times. The CDR3, as DNA: TGTGCCAGCAGCTCGTCAGGGGGCGCAGGGGCCAAAAACATTCAGTACTTC. It codes for CASSSSGGAGAKNIQYF. This sequence joins TRBV7-2 and TRBJ2-4; 8 nucleotides match TRBD1. The CDR3 loop spans 17 amino acids. V lost 4 bases to trimming and J lost 1 base; unmatched junction nucleotides: 9. Looked up from germline, CDR1 is SGHTA and CDR2 is FQGNSA.

This clonotype was observed at least ten times. The chain couples TRBV7-2 to TRBJ2-3; 12 nucleotides align to TRBD2. The junction had 5 bases not matched to a gene; V was cut back by 6 bases and J by 1 base. CDR1 is SGHTA and CDR2 is FQGNSA in the germline V gene. The CDR3 loop spans 16 amino acids. CDR3 DNA sequence: TGTGCCAGCAGGCCGGGACTAGCGGGCGGCACAGATACGCAGTATTTT. This gives the protein CASRPGLAGGTDTQYF.

This clonotype was seen a handful of times. The CDR3 loop reads CASSIQGGDTGELFF. The CDR3 DNA is TGTGCCAGTAGTATTCAAGGTGGCGACACCGGGGAGCTGTTTTTT. This rearrangement joins TRBV19 to TRBJ2-2; D remains unclear. Germline V lookup: CDR1 LNHDA, CDR2 SQIVND (reference sequence). The CDR3 contains 15 residues. The V end lost 3 bases, the J end lost 3 bases, and 11 bases lay between the germline ends.

V and J are TRBV28 and TRBJ1-2; D unclear. V gave up 2 bases and J gave up 7 bases, with 11 bases separating them. Per the germline V gene, CDR1 is MDHEN and CDR2 is SYDVKM. This CDR3 is 13 amino acids long. Here the CDR3 reads CASSLIWSGGYTF. CDR3 bases: TGTGCCAGCAGTTTAATCTGGAGTGGTGGCTACACCTTC.

This clonotype occurred many times. V gene TRBV7-2 combines with J gene TRBJ2-1, with D possibly matching TRBD1 (6 bases). The germline V gene has CDR1 SGHTA and CDR2 FQGNSA. The V and J ends lost 3 bases and 3 bases respectively, with 12 bases between them. This CDR3 comprises 15 residues. The CDR3 DNA follows: TGTGCCAGCAGCTTGGACCGAGGGGGCTACAATGAGCAGTTCTTC. It translates to CASSLDRGGYNEQFF.

This chain connects TRBV6-8 to TRBJ2-1; the D call may be TRBD1 or TRBD2 (6 bases each). The germline gives CDR1 MNHGY, CDR2 SAAAGT. Deletions cut 7 bases from V and 0 bases from J, with 10 bases between. This CDR3 is built from 14 residues. The CDR3 loop is CASTPGASYNEQFF. CDR3 bases: TGTGCCAGCACCCCGGGGGCCTCCTACAATGAGCAGTTCTTC.

This clonotype has a count of ten or more. The chain couples TRBV7-2 to TRBJ2-7, with 8 positions matching TRBD1. In germline, CDR1 is SGHTA, CDR2 FQGNSA. Trimming cost V 7 bases and J 4 bases; bases outside gene matches: 18. This CDR3 is built from 17 residues. This CDR3 reads CASTQDGTGLWAYEQYF. In nucleotides, the CDR3 is TGTGCCAGCACCCAGGACGGGACAGGTCTTTGGGCGTACGAGCAGTACTTC.